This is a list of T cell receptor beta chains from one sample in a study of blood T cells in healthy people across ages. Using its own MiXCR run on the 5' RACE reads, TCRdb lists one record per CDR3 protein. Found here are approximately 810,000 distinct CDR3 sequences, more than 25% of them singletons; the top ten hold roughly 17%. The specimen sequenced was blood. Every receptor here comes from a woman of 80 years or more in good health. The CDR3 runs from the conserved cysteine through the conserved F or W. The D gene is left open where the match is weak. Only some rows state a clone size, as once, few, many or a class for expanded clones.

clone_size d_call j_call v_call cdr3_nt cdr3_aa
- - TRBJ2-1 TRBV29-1 TGCAGCGTCGACAGACCAGCTAGAGGGGAGCAGTTCTTC CSVDRPARGEQFF
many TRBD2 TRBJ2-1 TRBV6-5 TGTGCCAGCAGCCCCGGACAAAGCGGGGCCGATGAGCAGTTCTTC CASSPGQSGADEQFF
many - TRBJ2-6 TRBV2 TGTGCCAGCGAGGTTGGGGGTTCTGGGGCCAACGTCCTGACTTTC CASEVGGSGANVLTF
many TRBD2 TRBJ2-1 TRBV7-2 TGTGCCAGCAGCTGGGGTCTAGCGGGGGGCCTCTCCTACAATGAGCAGTTCTTC CASSWGLAGGLSYNEQFF
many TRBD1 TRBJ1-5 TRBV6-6 TGTGCCAGCAGACTCAACAGGGGGGATCAGCCCCAGCATTTT CASRLNRGDQPQHF
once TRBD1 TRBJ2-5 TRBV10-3 TGTGCCAGCAGCTCTAGACAGGGGTTGAAGACCCAGTACTTC CASSSRQGLKTQYF
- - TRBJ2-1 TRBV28 TGTGCCAGCAGTGGGGAAGGGTGGCTAGAGACCCAGTTCTTC CASSGEGWLETQFF
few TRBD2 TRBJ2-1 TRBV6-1 TGTGCCAGCAGAATTCATCTCGGTGGCGGGCGGGGGAGCAATGAGCAGTTCTTC CASRIHLGGGRGSNEQFF
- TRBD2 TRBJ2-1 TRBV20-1 TGCAGTGCTAGATCGGGGGGGACTTTTGAGTTTGATGAGCAGTTCTTC CSARSGGTFEFDEQFF
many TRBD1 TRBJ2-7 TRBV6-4 TGTGCCAGCGTGGGGACAGTGTACGAGCAGTACTTC CASVGTVYEQYF
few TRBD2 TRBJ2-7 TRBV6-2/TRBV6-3 TGTGCCAGCAGGTCGATCGGGGGGGGATACAATGGGCAGTACTTC CASRSIGGGYNGQYF
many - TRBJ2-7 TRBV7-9 TGTGCCAGCAGCTATTACCGGGACTCCGGTTCGGGCGAGCAGTACTTC CASSYYRDSGSGEQYF
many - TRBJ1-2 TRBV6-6 TGTGCCAGCAGTTATTACAACAAGGAAGATGGCTACACCTTC CASSYYNKEDGYTF
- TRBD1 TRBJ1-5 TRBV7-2 TGTGCCAGCAGCTTAGCGACAGGGATAAATCAGCCCCAGCATTTT CASSLATGINQPQHF
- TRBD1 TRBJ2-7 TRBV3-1 TGTGCCAGCAGCCAAGATGCGAACAGGGGGAGCTACGAGCAGTACTTC CASSQDANRGSYEQYF
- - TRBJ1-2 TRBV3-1 TGTGCCAGCAGTCCCCCGGGGACGGTACATGGCTACACCTTC CASSPPGTVHGYTF
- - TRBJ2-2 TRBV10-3 TGTGCCATCAGTGAGGGAATAGCCACCGGGGAGCTGTTTTTT CAISEGIATGELFF
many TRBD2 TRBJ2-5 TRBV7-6 TGTGCCAGCACCCCCCTGGGAGGGCGAGAGACCCAGTACTTC CASTPLGGRETQYF
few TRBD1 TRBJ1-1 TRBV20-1 TGCAGTGCTAGAGGCCCCCAGGGGGACACTGAAGCTTTCTTT CSARGPQGDTEAFF
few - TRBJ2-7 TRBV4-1 TGCGCCAGCAGCCCCGGCCCAGCTAGCTCCTACGAGCAGTACTTC CASSPGPASSYEQYF
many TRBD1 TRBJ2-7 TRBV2 TGTGCCAGCGGGACAGACCGAAGTCGGGAGCAGTACTTC CASGTDRSREQYF
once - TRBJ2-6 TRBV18 TGTGCCAGCGCTCCGGACCCTGGGGCCAACGTCCTGACTTTC CASAPDPGANVLTF
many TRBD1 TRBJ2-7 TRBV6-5 TGTGCCAGCTCTAGGACAGGTGCGTCCTACGAGCAGTACTTC CASSRTGASYEQYF
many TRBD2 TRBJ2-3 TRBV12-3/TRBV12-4 TGTGCCAGCAGCTCCTACGGGGGGGGCCTCCTCACAGATACGCAGTATTTT CASSSYGGGLLTDTQYF
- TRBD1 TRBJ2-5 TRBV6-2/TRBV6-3 TGTGCCAGCAGTTACCCGGACAGGTGGGAGACCCAGTACTTC CASSYPDRWETQYF
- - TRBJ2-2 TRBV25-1 TGTGCCAGCAGTGAATATCACAGCCAGAACACCGGGGAGCTGTTTTTT CASSEYHSQNTGELFF
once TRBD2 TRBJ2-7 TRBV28 TGTGCCAGCAGTTGCCATCCGGGACTAGCGGGAAGATGCTCCTACGAGCAGTACTTC CASSCHPGLAGRCSYEQYF
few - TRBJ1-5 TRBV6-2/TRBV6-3 TGTGCCAGCAGTTACCTTAACGGGGGTCAGCCCCAGCATTTT CASSYLNGGQPQHF
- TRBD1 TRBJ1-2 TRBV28 TGTGCCAGCAAGGGACAGGGCGTCTATGGCTACACCTTC CASKGQGVYGYTF
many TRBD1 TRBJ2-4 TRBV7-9 TGTGCCAGCAGCTTAGGGGGACAGAAATTGGGGAAAAACATTCAGTACTTC CASSLGGQKLGKNIQYF
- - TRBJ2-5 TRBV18 TGTACCAGCTCTCTCTTGTACTCGGGACTTGAGAGAACCCAGTACTTC CTSSLLYSGLERTQYF
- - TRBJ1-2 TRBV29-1 TGCAGCGTTGGGGGTCAAGGGGGTAACTATGGCTACACCTTC CSVGGQGGNYGYTF
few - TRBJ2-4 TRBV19 TGTGCCAGTAGTATAGATCTCCCCCCTCACATTCAGTACTTC CASSIDLPPHIQYF
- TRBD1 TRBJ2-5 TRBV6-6 TGTGCCAGCAGTCAACGGACAGGGGGCCAAGAGACCCAGTACTTC CASSQRTGGQETQYF
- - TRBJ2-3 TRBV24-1 TGTGCCACCAGTGAACTCGGACCTTCGCACACAGATACGCAGTATTTT CATSELGPSHTDTQYF
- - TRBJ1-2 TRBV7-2 TGTGCCAGCAGCCCTAAGCCGGTAAACTATGGCTACACCTTC CASSPKPVNYGYTF